These 6 T cell receptor beta chains were all obtained from the same sample, sequenced in a study of blood T cell repertoires in COVID-19. This table comes from immunoSEQ multiplex PCR, and its TCRdb copy is limited to in-frame clones, with some not included. The sample has a few hundred thousand clones; more than 80% are singletons. Material: peripheral blood. The origin of the receptors is a man aged 40-55 years with acute or convalescent COVID-19.

V and J are TRBV4-1 and TRBJ1-2; D remains unclear. The V end was cut by 4 bases, the J end by 2 bases, with 11 bases between. This CDR3 is 14 amino acids long. The V gene's germline CDR1 is MGHRA and CDR2 YSYEKL. CDR3 sequence reads: CASSPGRLNYGYTF. The CDR3 DNA reads as TGCGCCAGCAGCCCCGGCAGGCTCAACTATGGCTACACCTTC.

This chain links TRBV5-1 with TRBJ2-1, with 8 nucleotides matching TRBD2. Germline V gene lookup returns CDR1 SGHRS and CDR2 YFSETQ. CDR3 length: 17 residues. J lost 2 bases, V lost 3 bases, and 10 bases had no gene match. The CDR3 is CASSSKGMGLAYNEQFF. CDR3 bases: TGCGCCAGCAGCTCCAAAGGTATGGGACTAGCCTACAATGAGCAGTTCTTC.

The V and J genes are TRBV7-9 and TRBJ1-4, with 9 bases that match TRBD1. Germline V CDR1 and CDR2: SEHNR, FQNEAQ (reference sequence). V was pared by 6 bases and J by 4 bases, with 3 bases of the junction left unmatched. The CDR3 covers 14 residues. DNA of the CDR3: TGTGCCAGCAGTTCGGACAGGGGTAATGAAAAACTGTTTTTT. Its protein is CASSSDRGNEKLFF.

A single count supports this clone. This chain joins TRBV30 and TRBJ1-5, with D tentatively TRBD1 (6 bases). This CDR3 comprises 14 residues. V gave up 5 bases and J gave up 1 base, with 12 bases separating them. Germline V gene data show CDR1 as GTSNPN and CDR2 as SVGIG (reference sequence). Written as DNA, the CDR3 is TGTGCCTGGGGGCGGACAGTAAGCAATCAGCCCCAGCATTTT. This gives the protein CAWGRTVSNQPQHF.

The genes are TRBV27 and TRBJ1-4, with a weak D call TRBD1 (5 bases). From germline, CDR1 is MNHEY and CDR2 SMNVEV (reference sequence). CDR3 length: 13 residues. V was trimmed by 4 bases and J by 8 bases, leaving 11 bases between them. The CDR3 DNA reads as TGTGCCAGCAGTTGGCAGGGAGGCGAAAAACTGTTTTTT. Protein: CASSWQGGEKLFF.

A word on this clone: The sample carries other DNA sequences with the same CDR3. V usage is TRBV4-2 and J usage is TRBJ2-7; the D gene is possibly TRBD2 (5 bases). The CDR3 contains 12 residues. Germline V lookup: CDR1 LGHNA, CDR2 YNFKEQ. The V and J ends lost 1 base and 4 bases respectively, with 5 bases between them. The CDR3 is CASSQGGYEQYF. The CDR3 bases are TGTGCCAGCAGCCAAGGCGGGTACGAGCAGTACTTC.